Shown below are 9 T cell receptor beta chains from a single sample sequenced in a study of cytomegalovirus exposure and HLA in healthy donors. The PCR ran on 60 Vbeta and 13 Jbeta primers. The data were produced by immunoSEQ multiplex PCR, yet TCRdb's version contains in-frame clones alone and is incomplete. The data contain over 140,000 clones, about 80% of them singletons. The sequenced sample consisted of PBMCs. The receptors here all came from a man aged 25 to 45 in good health and CMV-seropositive.

This chain links TRBV4-2 with TRBJ2-1; D is uncertain. The CDR3 sequence is 16 residues long. Germline CDR1 and CDR2: LGHNA and YNFKEQ. The V end was cut by 5 bases, the J end by 0 bases, with 14 bases between. In nucleotides, the CDR3 is TGTGCCAGCAGCGAACACCAAGCGAGCTCCTACAATGAGCAGTTCTTC. Translating gives CASSEHQASSYNEQFF.

V and J are TRBV9 and TRBJ2-2; D is perhaps TRBD2 (6 bases). The germline gives CDR1 SGDLS, CDR2 YYNGEE. V was cut by 0 bases and J by 1 base, with 10 bases left in between. This CDR3 region has 16 residues. The CDR3 DNA is TGTGCCAGCAGCGTAGGACCGGGGGTGAACACCGGGGAGCTGTTTTTT. Translating gives CASSVGPGVNTGELFF.

The gene calls are TRBV29-1 and TRBJ2-1; no clear D gene. CDR1 and CDR2 from the germline V gene are SQVTM and ANQGSEA. The CDR3 is 12 amino acids. The germline V and J ends were trimmed by 6 bases and 9 bases, with 15 bases remaining between them. The CDR3: CSVARRSGEQFF. CDR3 nucleotides: TGCAGCGTCGCTCGAAGGTCGGGTGAGCAGTTCTTC.

The chain employs TRBV28 and TRBJ1-2; maybe TRBD1 (6 bases). Trimming took 7 bases from V and 4 from J, leaving 13 bases between them. CDR1 is MDHEN, CDR2 SYDVKM, per germline. The CDR3 totals 13 residues. The CDR3 DNA reads TGTGCCAGCATGGTGGGGGCCGGCTATGGCTACACCTTC. Amino acids: CASMVGAGYGYTF.

This sequence joins TRBV19 and TRBJ1-5; a possible D gene is TRBD1 (5 bases). V lost 4 bases, J lost 0 bases, and 13 bases lay in between. CDR3 size: 16 residues. Germline V lookup: CDR1 LNHDA, CDR2 SQIVND (reference sequence). The CDR3 loop reads CASSRTQTDSNQPQHF. The DNA for the CDR3 is TGTGCCAGTAGTAGAACCCAGACAGATAGCAATCAGCCCCAGCATTTT.

The V gene is TRBV19, the J gene TRBJ1-2; D not resolved. Germline-derived CDR1 and CDR2 are LNHDA and SQIVND (reference sequence). The CDR3 contains 13 residues. V lost 2 bases and J lost 5, with 9 bases in between. The CDR3, as DNA: TGTGCCAGTAGTATATCGGGGTCTTATGGCTACACCTTC. Protein product: CASSISGSYGYTF.

The chain recombines TRBV6-1 with TRBJ1-5; D is perhaps TRBD1 (6 bases). V was shortened by 1 base and J by 5 bases, with 15 bases between the two germline ends. Germline V gene sequence: CDR1 MNHNS, CDR2 SASEGT. There are 16 residues in the CDR3. This chain's CDR3 is CASSEGTAPSHQPQHF. CDR3 DNA sequence: TGTGCCAGCAGTGAAGGGACAGCCCCCAGCCATCAGCCCCAGCATTTT.

The chain has TRBV5-1 and TRBJ2-7, with a tentative D call TRBD2 (6 bases). V was shortened by 0 bases and J by 1 base, with 11 bases between the two germline ends. CDR3 size: 15 residues. Germline CDR1 reads SGHRS; CDR2 reads YFSETQ. CDR3 DNA: TGCGCCAGCAGCTTGGTGGGGGGAACGTCCTACGAGCAGTACTTC. It translates to CASSLVGGTSYEQYF. Together with reference TRBV5-1 and TRBJ2-7, the CDR3 gives the full variable domain: KAGVTQTPRYLIKTRGQQVTLSCSPISGHRSVSWYQQTPGQGLQFLFEYFSETQRNKGNFPGRFSGRQFSNSRSEMNVSTLELGDSALYLCASSLVGGTSYEQYFGPGTRLTVT.

V and J are TRBV19 and TRBJ2-1, with 11 positions matching TRBD2. The trim removed 4 bases at V and 9 bases at J, leaving 20 bases unmatched. This CDR3 contains 19 residues. Germline V gives CDR1 LNHDA, CDR2 SQIVND (reference sequence). DNA for the CDR3: TGTGCCAGTAGTAGGATAGGGGGAAATCTAGCGGGGGGAAGTGGTGAGCAGTTCTTC. Its protein is CASSRIGGNLAGGSGEQFF.